These 17 T cell receptor beta chains were all obtained from the same sample, sequenced in a study of blood T cells in healthy people across ages. It was with a sample-barcoded 5' primer and a J-beta primer mix that a second PCR of roughly 7 to 12 cycles was run. TCRdb re-derived calls from the 5' RACE reads in MiXCR, one entry per CDR3 protein. The sample lists some 1.7 million distinct CDR3 sequences, about 30% occurring once. The sequencing sample was made of blood. The receptors were gathered from a woman under 40 in good health.

The rearrangement links TRBV25-1 to TRBJ1-6; unclear D gene. The CDR3 runs to 16 residues. Trimming took 0 bases from V and 7 from J, leaving 13 bases between them. The germline gives CDR1 MGHDK, CDR2 SYGVNS. The CDR3 DNA follows: TGTGCCAGCAGTGAATATGGAGGCACCACCAATTCACCCCTCCACTTT. This translates into CASSEYGGTTNSPLHF.

This chain joins TRBV20-1 and TRBJ2-3, with D perhaps matching TRBD1 (6 bases). The CDR3 extends over 13 amino acids. CDR1 is DFQATT and CDR2 is SNEGSKA in the germline V gene (reference sequence). V lost 5 bases, J lost 2 bases, and 11 bases lay in between. The CDR3 is CSARRTDTDTQYF. The CDR3 region has the DNA TGCAGTGCTCGAAGGACAGACACAGATACGCAGTATTTT.

Worth noting for this clonotype: A much larger clone sits a single nucleotide away, making a read error possible. The V and J genes are TRBV5-1 and TRBJ2-1, with TRBD2 matching 8 bases. Losses at the gene ends were 4 bases for V and 5 bases for J; bases not matched to a gene: 11. The CDR3 runs 16 residues. Per the germline V gene, CDR1 is SGHRS and CDR2 is YFSETQ. CDR3 protein: CASSPAGGQPHNEQFF. The CDR3, as DNA: TGCGCCAGCAGCCCCGCGGGGGGCCAGCCCCACAATGAGCAGTTCTTC.

Note on this clonotype: Since a much larger clone is just one base distant, this may be a read error. This chain joins TRBV5-1 and TRBJ1-2, with 7 bases identical to TRBD1. Germline V gene data show CDR1 as SGHRS and CDR2 as YFSETQ. This CDR3 is built from 15 residues. This CDR3 reads CASSLDPTGNYGFTF. The CDR3 DNA follows: TGCGCCAGCAGCTTGGACCCGACAGGGAACTATGGCTTCACCTTC.

This clonotype has only a few counts. V and J are TRBV10-3 and TRBJ1-1; D remains ambiguous. The CDR3 contains 13 residues. Germline V gene lookup returns CDR1 ENHRY and CDR2 SYGVKD. V lost 5 bases to trimming and J lost 0 bases, with 7 bases between them. CDR3 sequence (DNA): TGTGCCATCAGTACTTCTATGAACACTGAAGCTTTCTTT. This gives the protein CAISTSMNTEAFF.

This clonotype was found many times. The chain uses TRBV15 and TRBJ2-5; 8 nucleotides line up with TRBD1. Per germline, CDR1 LNHNV and CDR2 YYDKDF (reference sequence). The CDR3 totals 13 residues. V shed 7 bases, J shed 4 bases, and the junction held 5 bases outside the gene matches. CDR3 protein: CATTLGQGETQYF. DNA of the CDR3: TGTGCCACCACCCTAGGACAGGGAGAGACCCAGTACTTC.

This clonotype was detected many times. The J gene is TRBJ2-3, the V gene TRBV29-1; D call uncertain. Germline loops: CDR1 SQVTM, CDR2 ANQGSEA. CDR3 length equals 12 residues. Trimming took 4 bases from V and 6 from J, leaving 11 bases between them. CDR3 in DNA: TGCAGCGTTGGGGCCTCCGGGGATACGCAGTATTTT. This sequence encodes CSVGASGDTQYF.

This clonotype has ten or more counts. One junction end disagrees with the germline gene, perhaps due to a read error. V gene TRBV5-1 combines with J gene TRBJ2-3; D call uncertain. This CDR3 has 12 amino acids. Germline CDR1 SGHRS, CDR2 YFSETQ. CDR3 in amino acids: CASSTDTDTQYF. CDR3 sequence (DNA): TGTGCCAGCAGTACCGACACAGATACGCAGTATTTT.

The sample holds a few counts of this clonotype. The chain carries TRBV6-5 and TRBJ2-3, with 8 nucleotides matching TRBD1. The CDR3 has 15 amino acids. The V and J ends lost 4 bases and 4 bases, in that order; junction bases with no gene match: 7. Germline V gene data show CDR1 as MNHEY and CDR2 as SVGAGI. CDR3 residues: CASSSTWTGPDTQYF. CDR3 nucleotide sequence: TGTGCCAGCAGTTCGACCTGGACAGGGCCAGATACGCAGTATTTT.

This clonotype has just a few counts. The chain recombines TRBV5-1 with TRBJ1-2; TRBD1 aligns across 9 bases. There are 16 residues in the CDR3. The germline V gene has CDR1 SGHRS and CDR2 YFSETQ. V lost 4 bases, J lost 3 bases, and 10 bases stayed unmatched. The DNA for the CDR3 is TGCGCCAGCAGCGCAGTAACGGGACAGGGAGACTATGGCTACACCTTC. Residues: CASSAVTGQGDYGYTF.

This chain links TRBV27 with TRBJ2-7; no clear D gene. V shed 2 bases and J shed 7 bases, with 12 bases lying between them. The CDR3 spans 13 residues. CDR1 and CDR2 (germline): MNHEY, SMNVEV (reference sequence). CDR3 in amino acids: CASSLNRLEEQYF. CDR3 coding DNA: TGTGCCAGCAGTTTAAACAGACTGGAAGAGCAGTACTTC.

The rearrangement uses TRBV25-1 and TRBJ1-4; D unclear. This CDR3 contains 13 residues. Germline CDR1 MGHDK, CDR2 SYGVNS. The germline V and J ends were trimmed by 5 bases and 3 bases, with 7 bases remaining between them. CDR3: CASSQAANEKLFF. The CDR3 DNA reads TGTGCCAGCAGTCAAGCGGCTAATGAAAAACTGTTTTTT.

V usage is TRBV13 and J usage is TRBJ2-2; 7 bases line up with TRBD2. Germline V gives CDR1 PRHDT, CDR2 FYEKMQ (reference sequence). The J segment lost 1 base and the V segment lost 5 bases, leaving 7 bases of the junction unmatched. The CDR3 contains 16 residues. The CDR3 nucleotides are TGTGCCAGCAGCCAGGAGGTAGCGGGGAACACCGGGGAGCTGTTTTTT. Protein sequence: CASSQEVAGNTGELFF.

This clonotype was picked up a small number of times. The rearrangement joins TRBV5-1 to TRBJ2-5; D is ambiguous. This CDR3 has 15 amino acids. With 0 bases removed from V and 5 bases from J, the gap between germline ends came to 14 bases. Looked up from germline, CDR1 is SGHRS and CDR2 is YFSETQ. The CDR3 sequence: CASSLVGDQEETQYF. The CDR3 DNA reads as TGCGCCAGCAGCTTGGTTGGGGATCAGGAGGAGACCCAGTACTTC. The full variable domain, in which reference TRBV5-1 and TRBJ2-5 provide the parts outside the CDR3, is KAGVTQTPRYLIKTRGQQVTLSCSPISGHRSVSWYQQTPGQGLQFLFEYFSETQRNKGNFPGRFSGRQFSNSRSEMNVSTLELGDSALYLCASSLVGDQEETQYFGPGTRLLVL.

This clonotype was counted a few times. V and J are TRBV20-1 and TRBJ2-7; 14 bases agree with TRBD2. J lost 4 bases, V lost 3 bases, and 8 bases had no gene match. The CDR3 sequence is 16 residues long. Germline CDR1 DFQATT, CDR2 SNEGSKA (reference sequence). CDR3 in DNA: TGCAGTGCTAGCATTGCCGGGACTAGCGGGAGTTACGAGCAGTACTTC. It translates to CSASIAGTSGSYEQYF.

This chain joins TRBV27 and TRBJ1-5; no clear D. V gave up 11 bases and J gave up 9 bases, with 14 bases separating them. The CDR3 contains 11 residues. Germline loops: CDR1 MNHEY, CDR2 SMNVEV (reference sequence). This CDR3 reads CAPGSSGPQHF. The CDR3 coding sequence is TGTGCCCCAGGTTCCTCGGGGCCCCAGCATTTT.

This clonotype was observed at least ten times. Relative to the germline gene, one junction end is altered; a read error may explain this. The chain carries TRBV12-3 or TRBV12-4 and TRBJ2-3; no clear D. The CDR3 runs 13 residues. CDR3 coding DNA: TGTGCCAGCAGCTTAGAGTCGCCAGATACGCAGTATTTT. It codes for CASSLESPDTQYF.